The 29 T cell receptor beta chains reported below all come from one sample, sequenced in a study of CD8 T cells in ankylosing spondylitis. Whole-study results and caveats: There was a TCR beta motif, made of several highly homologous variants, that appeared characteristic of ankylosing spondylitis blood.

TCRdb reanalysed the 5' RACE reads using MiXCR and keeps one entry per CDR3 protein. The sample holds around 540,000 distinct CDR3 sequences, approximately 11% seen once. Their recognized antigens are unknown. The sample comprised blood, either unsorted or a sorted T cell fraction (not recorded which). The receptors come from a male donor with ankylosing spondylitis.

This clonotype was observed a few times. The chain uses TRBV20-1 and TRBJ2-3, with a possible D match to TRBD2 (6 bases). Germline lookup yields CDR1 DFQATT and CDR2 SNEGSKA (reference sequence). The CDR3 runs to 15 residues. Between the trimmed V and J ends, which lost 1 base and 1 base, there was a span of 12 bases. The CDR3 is CSARASVAGTDTQYF. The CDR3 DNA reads TGCAGTGCTAGAGCGTCAGTAGCGGGCACAGATACGCAGTATTTT.

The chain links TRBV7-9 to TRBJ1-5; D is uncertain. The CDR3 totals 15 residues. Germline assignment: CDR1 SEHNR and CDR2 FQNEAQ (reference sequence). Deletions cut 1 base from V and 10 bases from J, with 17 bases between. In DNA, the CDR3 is TGTGCCAGCAGCTTAGGAACGGACGGTTCGCGACCCCAGCATTTT. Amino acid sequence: CASSLGTDGSRPQHF.

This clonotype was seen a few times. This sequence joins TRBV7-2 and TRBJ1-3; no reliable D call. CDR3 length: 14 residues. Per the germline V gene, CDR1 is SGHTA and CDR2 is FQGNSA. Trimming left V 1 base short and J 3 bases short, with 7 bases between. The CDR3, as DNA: TGTGCCAGCAGCTTAGAGGGCAATGGAAACACCATATATTTT. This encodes CASSLEGNGNTIYF. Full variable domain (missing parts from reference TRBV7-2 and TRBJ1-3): GAGVSQSPSNKVTEKGKDVELRCDPISGHTALYWYRQSLGQGLEFLIYFQGNSAPDKSGLPSDRFSAERTGGSVSTLTIQRTQQEDSAVYLCASSLEGNGNTIYFGEGSWLTVV.

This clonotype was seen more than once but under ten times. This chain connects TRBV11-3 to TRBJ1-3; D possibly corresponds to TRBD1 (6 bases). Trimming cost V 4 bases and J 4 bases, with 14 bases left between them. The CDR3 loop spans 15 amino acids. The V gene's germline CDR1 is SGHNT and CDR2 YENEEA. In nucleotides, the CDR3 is TGTGCCAGCAGCTCCTTGGACAGAGGAGGAAACACCATATATTTT. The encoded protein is CASSSLDRGGNTIYF. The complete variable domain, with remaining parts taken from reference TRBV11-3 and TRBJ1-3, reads EAGVVQSPRYKIIEKKQPVAFWCNPISGHNTLYWYLQNLGQGPELLIRYENEEAVDDSQLPKDRFSAERLKGVDSTLKIQPAELGDSAVYLCASSSLDRGGNTIYFGEGSWLTVV.

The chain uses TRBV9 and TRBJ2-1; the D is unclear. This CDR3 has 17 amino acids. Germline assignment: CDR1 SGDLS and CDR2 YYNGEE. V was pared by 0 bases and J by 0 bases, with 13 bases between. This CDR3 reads CASSVEPAASSYNEQFF. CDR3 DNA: TGTGCCAGCAGCGTAGAGCCTGCAGCTTCCTCCTACAATGAGCAGTTCTTC.

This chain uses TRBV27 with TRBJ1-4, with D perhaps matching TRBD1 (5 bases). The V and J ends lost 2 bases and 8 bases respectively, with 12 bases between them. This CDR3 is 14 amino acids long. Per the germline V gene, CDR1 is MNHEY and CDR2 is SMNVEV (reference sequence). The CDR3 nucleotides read TGTGCCAGCAGTTTAAGGGACGTGGGCGAAAAACTGTTTTTT. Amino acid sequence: CASSLRDVGEKLFF.

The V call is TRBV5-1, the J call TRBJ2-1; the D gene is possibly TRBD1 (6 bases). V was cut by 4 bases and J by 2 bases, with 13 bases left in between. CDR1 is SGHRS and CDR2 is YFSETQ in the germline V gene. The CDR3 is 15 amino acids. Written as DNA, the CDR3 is TGCGCCAGCAGCCAACAGGGTTCCCCCTACAATGAGCAGTTCTTC. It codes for CASSQQGSPYNEQFF.

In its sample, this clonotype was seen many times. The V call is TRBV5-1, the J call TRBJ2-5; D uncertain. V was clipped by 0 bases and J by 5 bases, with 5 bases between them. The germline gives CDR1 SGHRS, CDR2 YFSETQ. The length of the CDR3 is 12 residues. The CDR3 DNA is TGCGCCAGCAGCTTGGCCTGGGAGACCCAGTACTTC. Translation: CASSLAWETQYF.

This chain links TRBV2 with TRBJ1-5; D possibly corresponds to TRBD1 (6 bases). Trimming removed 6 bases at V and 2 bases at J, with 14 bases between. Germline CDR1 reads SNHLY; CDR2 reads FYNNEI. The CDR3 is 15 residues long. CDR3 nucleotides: TGTGCCAGCAGGGACAGCGGGACGGGCAATCAGCCCCAGCATTTT. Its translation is CASRDSGTGNQPQHF.

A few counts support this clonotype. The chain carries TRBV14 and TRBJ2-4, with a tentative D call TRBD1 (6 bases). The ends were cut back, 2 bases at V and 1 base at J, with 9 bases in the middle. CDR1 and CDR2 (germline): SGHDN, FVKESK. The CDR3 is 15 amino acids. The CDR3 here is CASSQTGLAKNIQYF. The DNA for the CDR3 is TGTGCCAGCAGCCAAACAGGGTTGGCCAAAAACATTCAGTACTTC.

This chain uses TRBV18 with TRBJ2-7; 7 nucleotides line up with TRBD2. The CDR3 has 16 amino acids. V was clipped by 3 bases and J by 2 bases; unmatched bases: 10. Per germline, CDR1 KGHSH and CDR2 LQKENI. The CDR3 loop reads CASSPPWGGTTYEQYF. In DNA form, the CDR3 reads TGTGCCAGCTCACCCCCGTGGGGGGGAACGACCTACGAGCAGTACTTC.

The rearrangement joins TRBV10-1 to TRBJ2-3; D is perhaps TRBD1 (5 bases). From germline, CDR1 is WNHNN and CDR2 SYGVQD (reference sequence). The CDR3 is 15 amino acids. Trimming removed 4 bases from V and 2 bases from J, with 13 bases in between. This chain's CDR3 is CASSAVVRDTDTQYF. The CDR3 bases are TGCGCCAGCAGTGCTGTGGTCAGGGACACAGATACGCAGTATTTT.

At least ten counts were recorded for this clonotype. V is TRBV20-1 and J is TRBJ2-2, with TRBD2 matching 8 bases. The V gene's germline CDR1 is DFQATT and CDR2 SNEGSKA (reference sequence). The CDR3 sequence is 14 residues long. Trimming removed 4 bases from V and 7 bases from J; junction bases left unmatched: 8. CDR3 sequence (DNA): TGCAGTGCTACTATTAGCGGGAACGACGGGGAGCTGTTTTTT. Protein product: CSATISGNDGELFF.

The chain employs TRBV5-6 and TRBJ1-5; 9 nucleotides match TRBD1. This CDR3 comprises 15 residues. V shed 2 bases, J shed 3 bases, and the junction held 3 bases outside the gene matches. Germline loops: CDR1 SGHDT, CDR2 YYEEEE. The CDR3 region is CASSLWDRVNQPQHF. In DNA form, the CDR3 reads TGTGCCAGCAGCTTATGGGACAGGGTCAATCAGCCCCAGCATTTT. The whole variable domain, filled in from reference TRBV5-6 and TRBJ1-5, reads DAGVTQSPTHLIKTRGQQVTLRCSPKSGHDTVSWYQQALGQGPQFIFQYYEEEERQRGNFPDRFSGHQFPNYSSELNVNALLLGDSALYLCASSLWDRVNQPQHFGDGTRLSIL.

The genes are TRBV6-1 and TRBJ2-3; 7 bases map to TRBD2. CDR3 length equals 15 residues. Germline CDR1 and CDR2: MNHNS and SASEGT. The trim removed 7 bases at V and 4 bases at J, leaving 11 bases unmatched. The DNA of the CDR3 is TGTGCCAGCAAACGAAGCGGGACCGTGGCAGATACGCAGTATTTT. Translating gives CASKRSGTVADTQYF.

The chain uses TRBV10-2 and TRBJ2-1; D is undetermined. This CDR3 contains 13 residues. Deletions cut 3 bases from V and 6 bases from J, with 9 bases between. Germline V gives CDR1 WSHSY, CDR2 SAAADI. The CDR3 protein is CASSDGTPNEQFF. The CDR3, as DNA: TGCGCCAGCAGTGATGGTACCCCCAATGAGCAGTTCTTC.

Written as DNA, the CDR3 is TGTGCCACCAGCCCCCCGGGGGAGCGGGAGGGGGGCAAAAACATTCAGTACTTC. Its protein product is CATSPPGEREGGKNIQYF. The V gene is TRBV15, the J gene TRBJ2-4; 10 bases agree with TRBD2. In germline, CDR1 is LNHNV, CDR2 YYDKDF (reference sequence). The length of the CDR3 is 18 residues. The V segment lost 5 bases and the J segment 3 bases; nucleotides outside the gene matches: 13.

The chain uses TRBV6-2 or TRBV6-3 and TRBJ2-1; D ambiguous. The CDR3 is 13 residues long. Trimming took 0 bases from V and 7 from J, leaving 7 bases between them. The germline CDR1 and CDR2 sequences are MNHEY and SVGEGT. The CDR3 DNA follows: TGTGCCAGCAGTTACTCGATTCTGAATGAGCAGTTCTTC. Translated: CASSYSILNEQFF.

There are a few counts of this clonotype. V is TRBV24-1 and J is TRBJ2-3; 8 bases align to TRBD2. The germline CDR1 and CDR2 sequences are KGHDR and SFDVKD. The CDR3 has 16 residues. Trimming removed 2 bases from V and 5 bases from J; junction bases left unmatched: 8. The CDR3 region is CATSDSGSGARDTQYF. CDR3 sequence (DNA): TGTGCCACCAGTGATTCGGGTAGCGGGGCCCGAGATACGCAGTATTTT.

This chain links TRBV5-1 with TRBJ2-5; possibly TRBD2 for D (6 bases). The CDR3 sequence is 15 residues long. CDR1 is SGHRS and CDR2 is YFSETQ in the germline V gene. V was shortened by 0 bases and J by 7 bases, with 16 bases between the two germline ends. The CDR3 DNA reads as TGCGCCAGCAGCTTGGAGGGCGGGGACGAAGGGACCCAGTACTTC. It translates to CASSLEGGDEGTQYF.

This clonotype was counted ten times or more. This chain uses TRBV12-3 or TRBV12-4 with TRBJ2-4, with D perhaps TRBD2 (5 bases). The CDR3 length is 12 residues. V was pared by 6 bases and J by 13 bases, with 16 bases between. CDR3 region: CASSLLASPQYF. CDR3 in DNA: TGTGCCAGCAGCCTCCTAGCATCTCCCCAGTACTTC.

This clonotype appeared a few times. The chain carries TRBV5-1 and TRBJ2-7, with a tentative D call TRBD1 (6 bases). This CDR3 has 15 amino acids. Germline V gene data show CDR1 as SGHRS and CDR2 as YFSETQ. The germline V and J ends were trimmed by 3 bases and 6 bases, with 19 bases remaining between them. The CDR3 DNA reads TGCGCCAGCAGCTACCGGGACAACCAGAGCGGCGAGCAGTACTTC. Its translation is CASSYRDNQSGEQYF.

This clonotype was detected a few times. The CDR3 region has the DNA TGTGCCAGTAGTATAGGAGTACTCCGCACAGATACGCAGTATTTT. Translated, it gives CASSIGVLRTDTQYF. The chain joins TRBV19 to TRBJ2-3, with no clear D. Trimming pared 1 base from V and 1 base from J, leaving 9 bases between. Germline V gene sequence: CDR1 LNHDA, CDR2 SQIVND (reference sequence). The CDR3 length is 15 residues.

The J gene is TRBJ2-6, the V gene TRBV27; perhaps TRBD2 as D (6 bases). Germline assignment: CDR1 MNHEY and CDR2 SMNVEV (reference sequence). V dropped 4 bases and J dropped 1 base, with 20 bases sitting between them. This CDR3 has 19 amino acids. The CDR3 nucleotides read TGTGCCAGCAGTTCGACGGGGATCGTGGGACTTTCTGGGGCCAACGTCCTGACTTTC. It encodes CASSSTGIVGLSGANVLTF.

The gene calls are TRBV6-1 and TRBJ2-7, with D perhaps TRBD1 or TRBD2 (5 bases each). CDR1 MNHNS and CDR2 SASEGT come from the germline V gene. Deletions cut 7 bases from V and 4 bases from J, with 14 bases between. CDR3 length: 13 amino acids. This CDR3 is CASTGIRGYEQYV. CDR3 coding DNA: TGTGCCAGCACCGGGATAAGGGGATACGAGCAGTACGTC.

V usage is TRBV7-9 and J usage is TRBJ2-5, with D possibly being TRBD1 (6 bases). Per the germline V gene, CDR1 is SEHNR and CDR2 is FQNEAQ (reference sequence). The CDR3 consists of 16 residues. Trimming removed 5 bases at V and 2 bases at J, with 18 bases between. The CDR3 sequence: CASSMPQGEGQETQYF. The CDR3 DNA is TGTGCCAGCAGCATGCCACAGGGAGAAGGGCAAGAGACCCAGTACTTC. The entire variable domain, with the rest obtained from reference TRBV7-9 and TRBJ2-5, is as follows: DTGVSQNPRHKITKRGQNVTFRCDPISEHNRLYWYRQTLGQGPEFLTYFQNEAQLEKSRLLSDRFSAERPKGSFSTLEIQRTEQGDSAMYLCASSMPQGEGQETQYFGPGTRLLVL.

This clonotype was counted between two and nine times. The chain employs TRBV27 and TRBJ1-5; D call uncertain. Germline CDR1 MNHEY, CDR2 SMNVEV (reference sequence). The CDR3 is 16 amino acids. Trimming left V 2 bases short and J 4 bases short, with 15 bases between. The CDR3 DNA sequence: TGTGCCAGCAGTTTAGGGTTCGGGCGTTCTAATCAGCCCCAGCATTTT. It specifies CASSLGFGRSNQPQHF.

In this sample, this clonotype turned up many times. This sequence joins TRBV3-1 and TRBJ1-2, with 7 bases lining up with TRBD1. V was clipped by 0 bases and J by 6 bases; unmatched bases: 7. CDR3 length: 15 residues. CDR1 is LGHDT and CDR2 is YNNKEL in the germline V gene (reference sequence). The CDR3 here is CASSQDRGTVHGYTF. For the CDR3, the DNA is TGTGCCAGCAGCCAAGATCGGGGGACAGTCCATGGCTACACCTTC.

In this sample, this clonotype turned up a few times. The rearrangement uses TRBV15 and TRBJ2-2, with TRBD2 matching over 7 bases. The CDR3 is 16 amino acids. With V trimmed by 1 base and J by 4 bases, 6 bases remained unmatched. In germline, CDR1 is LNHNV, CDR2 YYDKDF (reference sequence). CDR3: CATSRGASGSTGELFF. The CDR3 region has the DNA TGTGCCACCAGCAGAGGTGCTAGCGGATCCACCGGGGAGCTGTTTTTT.